Reported below is one T cell receptor beta chain. Its antigen is still unknown. This likely comes from a read error, as the CDR3 has no conserved phenylalanine or tryptophan at its end. The sample belongs to a study of tumor and adjacent non-tumor tissue in lung cancer. Study summary: The patients, 10 or so men and about 5 women, were about 30 to 76 with stage I to III disease. Samples averaged approximately 3.9 million productive TCRbeta reads each. The study's findings and limits: TCR diversity was significantly greater in tumor than normal lung tissue. Tumor repertoires had a smaller top 100 clone share than normal lung.

V was cut by 8 bases and J by 3 bases, with 8 bases left in between. The CDR3 contains 11 residues. A modified ARM-PCR protocol with three rounds of nested PCR amplified TCRbeta. TCRdb passed the multiplex PCR reads through MiXCR, listing each CDR3 protein once. The table lists roughly 75,000 distinct CDR3 sequences, 70% to 90% of them singletons. RNA was extracted from bulk tissue without any cell sorting. The normal lung tissue was taken more than 3 cm from the tumor edge. The material sequenced was distant non-tumor lung tissue. The chain employs TRBV12-3 or TRBV12-4 and TRBJ2-7, with D perhaps matching TRBD1 (6 bases). The source is a man in his 60s with non-small cell lung cancer. The CDR3 nucleotides are TGTGCCAGCTTCAGGGGCTACGAGCAGTACTAC. This translates into CASFRGYEQYY.